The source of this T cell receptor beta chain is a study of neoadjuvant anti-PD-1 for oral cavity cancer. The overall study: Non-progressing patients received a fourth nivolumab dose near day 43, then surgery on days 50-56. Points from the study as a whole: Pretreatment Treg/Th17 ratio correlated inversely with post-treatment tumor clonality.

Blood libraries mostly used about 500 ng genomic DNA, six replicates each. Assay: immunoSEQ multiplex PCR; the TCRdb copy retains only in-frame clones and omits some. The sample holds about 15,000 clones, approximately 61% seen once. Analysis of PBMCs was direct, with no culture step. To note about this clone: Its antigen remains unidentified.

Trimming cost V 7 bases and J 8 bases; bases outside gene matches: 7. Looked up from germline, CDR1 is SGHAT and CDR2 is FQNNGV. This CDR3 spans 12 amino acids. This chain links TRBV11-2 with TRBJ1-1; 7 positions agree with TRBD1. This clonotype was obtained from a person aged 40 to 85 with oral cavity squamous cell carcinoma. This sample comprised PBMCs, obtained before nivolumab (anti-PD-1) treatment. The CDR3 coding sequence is TGTGCCAGCACCACAGGGGTGGGAGAAGCTTTCTTT. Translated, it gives CASTTGVGEAFF.